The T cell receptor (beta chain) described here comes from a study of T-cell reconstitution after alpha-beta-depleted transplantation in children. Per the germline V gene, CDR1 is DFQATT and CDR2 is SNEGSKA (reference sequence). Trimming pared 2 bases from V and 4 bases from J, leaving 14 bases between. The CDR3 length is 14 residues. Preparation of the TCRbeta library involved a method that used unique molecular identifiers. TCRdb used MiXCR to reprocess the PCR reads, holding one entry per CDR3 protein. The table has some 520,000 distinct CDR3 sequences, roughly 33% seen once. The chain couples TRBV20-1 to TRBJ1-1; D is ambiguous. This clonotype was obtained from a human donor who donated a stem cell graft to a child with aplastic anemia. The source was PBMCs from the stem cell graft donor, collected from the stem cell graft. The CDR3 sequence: CSARSRRGGTEAFF. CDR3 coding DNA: TGCAGTGCTAGATCACGACGGGGTGGCACTGAAGCTTTCTTT.